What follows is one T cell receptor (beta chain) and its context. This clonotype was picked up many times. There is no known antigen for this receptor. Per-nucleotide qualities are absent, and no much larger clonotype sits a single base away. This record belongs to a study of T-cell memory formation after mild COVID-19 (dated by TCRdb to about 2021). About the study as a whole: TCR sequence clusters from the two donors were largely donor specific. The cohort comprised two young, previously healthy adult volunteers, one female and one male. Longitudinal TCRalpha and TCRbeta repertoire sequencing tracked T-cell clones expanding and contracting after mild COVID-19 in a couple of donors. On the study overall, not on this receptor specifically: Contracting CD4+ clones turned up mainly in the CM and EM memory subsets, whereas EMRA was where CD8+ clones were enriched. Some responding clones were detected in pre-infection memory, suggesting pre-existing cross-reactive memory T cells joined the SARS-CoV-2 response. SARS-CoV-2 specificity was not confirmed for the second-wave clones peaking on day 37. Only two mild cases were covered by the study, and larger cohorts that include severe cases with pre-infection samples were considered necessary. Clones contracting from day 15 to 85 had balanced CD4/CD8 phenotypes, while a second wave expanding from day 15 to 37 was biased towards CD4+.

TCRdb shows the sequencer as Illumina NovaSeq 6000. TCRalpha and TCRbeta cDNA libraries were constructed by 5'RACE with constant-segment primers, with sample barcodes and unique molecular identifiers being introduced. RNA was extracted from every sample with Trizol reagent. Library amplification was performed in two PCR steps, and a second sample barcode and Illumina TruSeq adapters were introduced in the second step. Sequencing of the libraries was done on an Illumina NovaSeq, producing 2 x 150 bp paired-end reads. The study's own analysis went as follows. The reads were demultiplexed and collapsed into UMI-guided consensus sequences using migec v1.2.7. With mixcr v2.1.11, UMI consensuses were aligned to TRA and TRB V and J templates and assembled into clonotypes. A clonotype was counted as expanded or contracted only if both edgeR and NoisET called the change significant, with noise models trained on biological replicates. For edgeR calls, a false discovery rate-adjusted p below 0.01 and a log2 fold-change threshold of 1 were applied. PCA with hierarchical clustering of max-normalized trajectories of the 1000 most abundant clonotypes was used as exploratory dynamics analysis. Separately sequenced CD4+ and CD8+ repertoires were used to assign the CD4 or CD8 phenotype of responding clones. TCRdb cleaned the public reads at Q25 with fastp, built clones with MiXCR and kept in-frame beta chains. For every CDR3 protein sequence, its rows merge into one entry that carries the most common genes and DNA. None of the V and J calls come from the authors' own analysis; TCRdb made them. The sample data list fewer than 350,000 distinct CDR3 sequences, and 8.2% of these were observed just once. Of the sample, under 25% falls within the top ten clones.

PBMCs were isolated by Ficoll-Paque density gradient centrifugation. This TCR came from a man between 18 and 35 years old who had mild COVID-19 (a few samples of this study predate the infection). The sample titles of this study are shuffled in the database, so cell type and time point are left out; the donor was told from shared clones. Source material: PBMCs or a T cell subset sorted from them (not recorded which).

Here is the DNA: TGTGCCAGCAGCCCCGGTGGGATGCCCGGGGAGCTGTTTTTT. This sequence encodes CASSPGGMPGELFF. The receptor chain draws on TRBV13 and TRBJ2-2; there is no confident call for the D gene. V is pared back by 5 bases and J by 6 bases, with 13 bases lying between the germline termini. The CDR3 has 14 amino acids, counting the end cysteine and phenylalanine. Of all the DNA, just the CDR3 is kept, 42 bases in frame from base 1. Taken from the germline V gene (reference sequence), the CDR1 and CDR2 loops are PRHDT and FYEKMQ.